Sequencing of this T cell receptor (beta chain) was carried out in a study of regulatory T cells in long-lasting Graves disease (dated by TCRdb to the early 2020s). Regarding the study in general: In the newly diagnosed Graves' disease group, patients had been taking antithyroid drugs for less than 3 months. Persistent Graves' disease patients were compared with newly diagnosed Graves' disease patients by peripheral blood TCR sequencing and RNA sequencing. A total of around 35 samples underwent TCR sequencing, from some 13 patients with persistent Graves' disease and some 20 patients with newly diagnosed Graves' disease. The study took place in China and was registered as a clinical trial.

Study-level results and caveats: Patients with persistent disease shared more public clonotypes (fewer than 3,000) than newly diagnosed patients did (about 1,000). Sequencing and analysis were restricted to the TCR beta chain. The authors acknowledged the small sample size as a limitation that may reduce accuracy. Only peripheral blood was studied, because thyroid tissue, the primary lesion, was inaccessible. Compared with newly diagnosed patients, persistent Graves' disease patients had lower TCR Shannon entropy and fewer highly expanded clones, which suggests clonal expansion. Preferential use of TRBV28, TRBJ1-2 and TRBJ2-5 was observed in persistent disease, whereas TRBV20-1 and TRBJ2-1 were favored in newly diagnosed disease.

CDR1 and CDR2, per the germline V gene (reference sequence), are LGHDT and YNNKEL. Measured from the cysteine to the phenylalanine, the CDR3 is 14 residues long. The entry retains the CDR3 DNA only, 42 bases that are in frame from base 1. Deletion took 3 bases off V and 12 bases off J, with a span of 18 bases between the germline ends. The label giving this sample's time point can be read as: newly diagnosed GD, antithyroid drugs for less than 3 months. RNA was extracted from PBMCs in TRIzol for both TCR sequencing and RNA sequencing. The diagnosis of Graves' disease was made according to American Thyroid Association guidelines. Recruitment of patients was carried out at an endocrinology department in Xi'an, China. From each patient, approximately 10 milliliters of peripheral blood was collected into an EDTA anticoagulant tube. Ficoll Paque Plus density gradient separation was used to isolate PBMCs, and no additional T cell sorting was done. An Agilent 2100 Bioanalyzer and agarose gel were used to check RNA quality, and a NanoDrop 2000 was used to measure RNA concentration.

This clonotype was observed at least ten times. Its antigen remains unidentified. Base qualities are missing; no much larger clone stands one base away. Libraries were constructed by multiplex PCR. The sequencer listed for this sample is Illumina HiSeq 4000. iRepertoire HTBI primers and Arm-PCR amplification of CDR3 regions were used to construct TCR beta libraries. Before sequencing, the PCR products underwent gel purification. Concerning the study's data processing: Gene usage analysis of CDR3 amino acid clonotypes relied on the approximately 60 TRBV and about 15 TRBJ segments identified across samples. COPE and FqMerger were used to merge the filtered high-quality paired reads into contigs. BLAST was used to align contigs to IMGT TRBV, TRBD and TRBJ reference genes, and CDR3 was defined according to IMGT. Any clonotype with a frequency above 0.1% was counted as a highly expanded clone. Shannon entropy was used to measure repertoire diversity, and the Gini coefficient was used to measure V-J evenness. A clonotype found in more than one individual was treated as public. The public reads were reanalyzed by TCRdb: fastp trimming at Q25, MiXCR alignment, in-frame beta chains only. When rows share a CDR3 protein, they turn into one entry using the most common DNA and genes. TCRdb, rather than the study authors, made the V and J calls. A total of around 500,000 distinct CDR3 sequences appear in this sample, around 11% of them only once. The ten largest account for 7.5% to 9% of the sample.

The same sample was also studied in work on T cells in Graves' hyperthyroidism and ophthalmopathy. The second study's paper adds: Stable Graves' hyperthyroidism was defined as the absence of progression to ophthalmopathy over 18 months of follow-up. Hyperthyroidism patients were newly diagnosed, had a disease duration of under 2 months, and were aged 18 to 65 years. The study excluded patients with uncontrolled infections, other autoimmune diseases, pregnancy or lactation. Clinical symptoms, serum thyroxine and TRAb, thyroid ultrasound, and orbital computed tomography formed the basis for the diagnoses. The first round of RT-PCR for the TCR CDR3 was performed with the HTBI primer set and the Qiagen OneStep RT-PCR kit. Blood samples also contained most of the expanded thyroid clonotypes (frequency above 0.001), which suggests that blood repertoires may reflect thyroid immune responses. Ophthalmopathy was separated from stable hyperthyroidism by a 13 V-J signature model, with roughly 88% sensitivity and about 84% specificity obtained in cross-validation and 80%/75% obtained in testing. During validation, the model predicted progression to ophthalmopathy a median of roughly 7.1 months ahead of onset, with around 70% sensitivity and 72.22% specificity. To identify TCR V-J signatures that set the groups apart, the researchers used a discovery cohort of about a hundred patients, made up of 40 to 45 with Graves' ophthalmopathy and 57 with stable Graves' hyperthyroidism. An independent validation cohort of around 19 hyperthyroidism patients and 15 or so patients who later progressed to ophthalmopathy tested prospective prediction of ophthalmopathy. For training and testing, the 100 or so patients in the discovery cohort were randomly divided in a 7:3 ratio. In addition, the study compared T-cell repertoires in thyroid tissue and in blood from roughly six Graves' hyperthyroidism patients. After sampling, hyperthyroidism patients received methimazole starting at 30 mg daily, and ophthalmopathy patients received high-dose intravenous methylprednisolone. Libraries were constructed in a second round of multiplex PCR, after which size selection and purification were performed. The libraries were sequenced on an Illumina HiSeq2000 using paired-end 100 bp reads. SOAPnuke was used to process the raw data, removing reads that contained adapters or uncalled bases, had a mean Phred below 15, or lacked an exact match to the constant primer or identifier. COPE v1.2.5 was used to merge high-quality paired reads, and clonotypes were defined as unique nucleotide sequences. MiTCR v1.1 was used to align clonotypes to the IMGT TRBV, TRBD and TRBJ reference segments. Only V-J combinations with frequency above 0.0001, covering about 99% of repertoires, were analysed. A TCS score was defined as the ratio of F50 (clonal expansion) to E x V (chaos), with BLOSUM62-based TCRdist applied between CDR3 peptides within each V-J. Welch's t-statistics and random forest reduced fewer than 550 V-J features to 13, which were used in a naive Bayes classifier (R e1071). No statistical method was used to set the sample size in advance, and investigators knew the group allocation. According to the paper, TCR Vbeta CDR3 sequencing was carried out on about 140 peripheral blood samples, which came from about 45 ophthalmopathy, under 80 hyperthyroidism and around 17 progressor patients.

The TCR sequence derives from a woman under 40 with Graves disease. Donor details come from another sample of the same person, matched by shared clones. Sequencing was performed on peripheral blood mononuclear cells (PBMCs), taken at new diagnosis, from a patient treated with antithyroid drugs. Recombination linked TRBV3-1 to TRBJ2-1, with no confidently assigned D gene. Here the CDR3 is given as CASSQSTTLSRQFF. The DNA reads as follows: TGTGCCAGCAGCCAGAGTACGACCTTATCAAGGCAGTTCTTC.